This paragraph covers one T cell receptor beta chain sequence. The sample comes from a study of blood T cell repertoires in COVID-19. Overall study context: The origin of the acute and convalescent COVID-19 samples was the United States, Italy and Spain. PBMCs, B-cell-depleted T cells, or T cells provided the cDNA or gDNA that made up the material.

In the original analysis: Estimated nucleated cell counts came from reference gene primer amplification. Method: immunoSEQ multiplex PCR; TCRdb's copy keeps in-frame clones and lacks some. The DNA gave D and trimming, while V, J and clone size come from that table. This sample carries approximately 84,000 clones, 83% of them seen once, and the ten largest clones take about an eighth. The CDR3 is 19 residues long. The V and J ends lost 0 bases and 4 bases, in that order; junction bases with no gene match: 10. Germline-derived CDR1 and CDR2 are SGHNT and YENEEA. The rearrangement joins TRBV11-3 to TRBJ2-1; 12 nucleotides align to TRBD2. The sequencing input was peripheral blood. The TCR comes from a human donor in a cohort sampled during active COVID-19. In nucleotides, the CDR3 is TGTGCCAGCAGCTTAGACGGGACTAGCGGGTCCCACAGGTACAATGAGCAGTTCTTC. Translation: CASSLDGTSGSHRYNEQFF.